This note documents a single TCR beta chain sequence. Germline CDR1 is LNHDA and CDR2 is SQIVND (reference sequence). Losses at the gene ends were 4 bases for V and 9 bases for J; bases not matched to a gene: 9. The CDR3 is 13 amino acids. The data were obtained in a study of T cells after somatic rescue of genetic block. Profiled with immunoSEQ multiplex PCR; TCRdb holds only in-frame clones, not every one. The sample holds around 100,000 clones, over 80% seen once. The clonotype was recovered from a young woman. The genes are TRBV19 and TRBJ2-7; 7 bases fit TRBD1. Sequencing used peripheral blood mononuclear cells (PBMCs). The CDR3 reads CASSTKTGAGQYF. The CDR3 region has the DNA TGTGCCAGTAGTACCAAAACAGGGGCCGGGCAGTACTTC.